These T cell receptor beta chains were read from a single sample in a study of blood T cell repertoires in COVID-19. Sequencing used immunoSEQ multiplex PCR; TCRdb keeps in-frame clones, though not all of them. The sample holds approximately 150,000 clones; 88% are singletons and the top ten take approximately 2.5%. Sequenced sample: peripheral blood. All receptors come from a human donor with COVID-19, enrolled during active disease. The donor label of this sample is uncertain. The CDR3 runs from the conserved cysteine through the conserved F or W. Fields, in order: J gene, D gene, clone size, V gene, CDR3 DNA, CDR3 protein. The D gene is left open where the match is weak. Not all rows give a size; the values are once, few, many and, for expanded clones, a class.

TRBJ2-2	.	.	TRBV7-2	TGTGCCAGCAGCACAAGAAGGGGGGGAGGTACCGGGGAGCTGTTTTTT	CASSTRRGGGTGELFF
TRBJ1-2	.	.	TRBV28	TGTGCCAGCAGTTTGTGGCAGGGAAACAACTATGGCTACACCTTC	CASSLWQGNNYGYTF
TRBJ1-2	.	.	TRBV12-5	TGTGCTAGTGGTTTAAGGCAGGGGACTAACTATGGCTACACCTTC	CASGLRQGTNYGYTF
TRBJ2-1	.	.	TRBV5-1	TGCGCCAGCAGCTTGCTAGTCCGGCCGAGCAATGAGCAGTTCTTC	CASSLLVRPSNEQFF
TRBJ2-1	TRBD2	.	TRBV5-1	TGCGCCAGCAGCTTGTTCTCGTCCGGGGGGGCAAATGAGCAGTTCTTC	CASSLFSSGGANEQFF
TRBJ2-3	TRBD2	.	TRBV10-3	TGTGCCGCCAACGCGCAGCGGGGGGGTAACACAGATACGCAGTATTTT	CAANAQRGGNTDTQYF
TRBJ2-3	TRBD2	.	TRBV5-6	TGTGCCAGCAGCCTTGCGGGGGGAGGAGATACGCAGTATTTT	CASSLAGGGDTQYF
TRBJ2-5	TRBD1	.	TRBV6-1	TGTGCCAGCAGCCAGGGGGAAGCGACCCAGTACTTC	CASSQGEATQYF
TRBJ1-6	.	.	TRBV5-4	TGTGCCAGCAGCGCCATTCGGGGGGGACATAATTCACCCCTCCACTTT	CASSAIRGGHNSPLHF
TRBJ2-1	.	.	TRBV11-3	TGTGCCAGCAGCTTAGATCGGAACAGGTACAATGAGCAGTTCTTC	CASSLDRNRYNEQFF
TRBJ1-6	.	.	TRBV12-5	TGTGCTAGTGGTTCAAGGACCACCGAGGGAGGGCCCCTCCACTTT	CASGSRTTEGGPLHF
TRBJ2-1	.	.	TRBV6-1	TGTGCCAGCAGTTTCCCCCGAGGTGAGCAGTTCTTC	CASSFPRGEQFF
TRBJ2-7	TRBD1	.	TRBV4-1	TGCGCCAGCAGCCAAGATGCGGGACAGGGGCTTTACTACGAGCAGTACTTC	CASSQDAGQGLYYEQYF
TRBJ1-4	.	.	TRBV4-1	TGCGCCAGCAGCCAGGAAACGACAGTAACTAATGAAAAACTGTTTTTT	CASSQETTVTNEKLFF
TRBJ2-3	.	.	TRBV28	TGTGCCAGCAGCGTCCGGCAGGGCACAGATACGCAGTATTTT	CASSVRQGTDTQYF
TRBJ2-3	TRBD1	.	TRBV24-1	TGTGCCACCAGTGATTTCCCGGACAGGGGACATACGCAGTATTTT	CATSDFPDRGHTQYF
TRBJ1-6	TRBD1	.	TRBV5-1	TGCGCCAGCAGCCAGGGACAGGAATATTCACCCCTCCACTTT	CASSQGQEYSPLHF
TRBJ1-5	.	few	TRBV28	TGTGCCAGCAGTCTCCCTGGCCCCCCTAGCAATCAGCCCCAGCATTTT	CASSLPGPPSNQPQHF
TRBJ2-5	TRBD1	.	TRBV6-5	TGTGCCAGCAGTAGGGCAGGGGGAATCTGGGAGACCCAGTACTTC	CASSRAGGIWETQYF
TRBJ1-1	.	.	TRBV19	TGTGCCAGTAGCAGAGGCGAGAGGACTGAAGCTTTCTTT	CASSRGERTEAFF
TRBJ1-1	.	.	TRBV11-2	TGTGCCAGCAGCCACGAGAGTGGAGCTTTCTTT	CASSHESGAFF
TRBJ1-4	.	.	TRBV3-1/TRBV3-2	TGTGCCAGCAGCATGGGAGAGGGTGAAAAACTGTTTTTT	CASSMGEGEKLFF
TRBJ1-1	TRBD1	.	TRBV6-5	TGTGCCAGCAGGGGACAGGGATTTAACACTGAAGCTTTCTTT	CASRGQGFNTEAFF
TRBJ1-2	.	.	TRBV18	TGTGCCAGCTCACCTCGCGCGCGGGGGGAAACGCATGGCTACACCTTC	CASSPRARGETHGYTF
TRBJ1-1	.	.	TRBV28	TGTGCCACAACGACAGGCGGTGGCACTGAAGCTTTCTTT	CATTTGGGTEAFF
TRBJ2-5	.	.	TRBV29-1	TGCAGCGTTGTGGCACCTCAAGAGACCCAGTACTTC	CSVVAPQETQYF
TRBJ1-5	TRBD1	once	TRBV2	TGTGCCAGCAGTTTGGGACAGGGAATAAATCAGCCCCAGCATTTT	CASSLGQGINQPQHF
TRBJ2-5	TRBD2	few	TRBV2	TGTGCCAGCACCCCGCAGAGTAGCGGGCAAGAGACCCAGTACTTC	CASTPQSSGQETQYF
TRBJ2-5	.	few	TRBV11-1	TGTGCCAGCAGCGACCCCGTGCCAGCAGGACAAGAGACCCAGTACTTC	CASSDPVPAGQETQYF
TRBJ1-4	TRBD1	once	TRBV2	TGTGCCAGCAGGGGGAGACAGGGGCAGAATGAAAAACTGTTTTTT	CASRGRQGQNEKLFF
TRBJ1-5	.	.	TRBV27	TGTGCCAGCAGTTTGCAGGGCAATCAGCCCCAGCATTTT	CASSLQGNQPQHF
TRBJ2-5	TRBD1	.	TRBV7-2	TGTGCCAGCAGCCCTTGGAAATCAGGGGGATTCCAAGAGACCCAGTACTTC	CASSPWKSGGFQETQYF
TRBJ1-2	TRBD1	once	TRBV7-9	TGTGCCAGCAGCGTGACCGGGACAGGGGGTTATGGCTACACCTTC	CASSVTGTGGYGYTF
TRBJ2-7	.	.	TRBV7-8	TGTGCCAGCAGCCCAACTAACTACGAGCAGTACTTC	CASSPTNYEQYF
TRBJ2-5	.	.	TRBV30	TGTGCCTGGGCACCAGGGGAAGAGACCCAGTACTTC	CAWAPGEETQYF
TRBJ1-2	TRBD1	.	TRBV5-5	TGTGCCAGCAGCGACGCAGGGGGATCCTATGGCTACACCTTC	CASSDAGGSYGYTF
TRBJ2-7	.	.	TRBV6-6	TGTGCCAGCAGTCGGGACTTATACGAGCAGTACTTC	CASSRDLYEQYF
TRBJ1-1	TRBD1	.	TRBV3-1/TRBV3-2	TGTGCCAGCAGCCAGACAGGGCCCCCTGAAGCTTTCTTT	CASSQTGPPEAFF
TRBJ1-5	.	.	TRBV19	TGTGCCAGTAGTTCGACAATTAATAGCAATCAGCCCCAGCATTTT	CASSSTINSNQPQHF
TRBJ1-1	.	.	TRBV7-9	TGTGCCAGCAGCTTAGAAGGCCCGGGAAGCAGAAAAGCTTTCTTT	CASSLEGPGSRKAFF